This T cell receptor beta chain was captured by sequencing in a study of T cells in Graves' hyperthyroidism and ophthalmopathy. Study overall: Pretreatment peripheral blood was obtained at initial diagnosis.

From RNA transcripts, TCR beta CDR3 regions were amplified. Carried out on the TCR CDR3, a first-round RT-PCR used the HTBI primer set. TCRdb passed the multiplex PCR reads through MiXCR, listing each CDR3 protein once. The repertoire holds some 490,000 distinct CDR3 sequences, with 15% to 20% as singletons. V gave up 2 bases and J gave up 6 bases; unmatched junction bases: 9. The CDR3 consists of 15 residues. Exclusions: uncontrolled infection, other autoimmune disease, pregnancy, lactation. Comments on this clonotype: The antigen is undetermined.

Regarding the study as a whole: Blood also contained most expanded thyroid clonotypes above 0.001.

The chain employs TRBV12-3 or TRBV12-4 and TRBJ2-7; TRBD2 agrees at 8 bases. This receptor was identified in a woman aged 30 to 39 with Graves' ophthalmopathy. Input material: blood. CDR3: CASSLFGQAGGEQYF. CDR3 bases: TGTGCCAGCAGTTTATTTGGTCAGGCGGGGGGCGAGCAGTACTTC.